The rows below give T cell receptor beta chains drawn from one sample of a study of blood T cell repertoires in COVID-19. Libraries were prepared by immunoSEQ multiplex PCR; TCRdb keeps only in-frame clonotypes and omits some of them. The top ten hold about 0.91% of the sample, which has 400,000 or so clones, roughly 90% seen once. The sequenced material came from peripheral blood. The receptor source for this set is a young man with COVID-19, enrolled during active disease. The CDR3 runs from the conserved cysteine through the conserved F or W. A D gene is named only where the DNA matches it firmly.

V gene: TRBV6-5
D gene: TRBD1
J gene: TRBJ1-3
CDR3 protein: CASSRQGEGNTIYF
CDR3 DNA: TGTGCCAGCAGTCGACAGGGGGAAGGAAACACCATATATTTT

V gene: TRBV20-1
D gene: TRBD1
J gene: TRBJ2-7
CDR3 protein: CSASLRDSSYEQYF
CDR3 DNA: TGCAGTGCTAGTCTCCGGGACAGCTCCTACGAGCAGTACTTC

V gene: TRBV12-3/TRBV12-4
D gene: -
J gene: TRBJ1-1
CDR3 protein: CASSRHPNTEAFF
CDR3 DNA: TGTGCCAGCAGCCGACACCCGAACACTGAAGCTTTCTTT

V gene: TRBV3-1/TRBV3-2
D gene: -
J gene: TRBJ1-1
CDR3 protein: CASSRRGAEAFF
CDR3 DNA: TGTGCCAGCAGCCGGAGGGGAGCTGAAGCTTTCTTT

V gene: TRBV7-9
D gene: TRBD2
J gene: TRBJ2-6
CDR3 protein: CASSLSERGRGGANVLTF
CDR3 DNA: TGTGCCAGCAGCCTGAGCGAGCGGGGGAGGGGGGGGGCCAACGTCCTGACTTTC

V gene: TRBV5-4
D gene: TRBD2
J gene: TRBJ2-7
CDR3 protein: CASSPAGGGSYEQYF
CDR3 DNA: TGTGCCAGCAGTCCGGCGGGGGGCGGTTCCTACGAGCAGTACTTC

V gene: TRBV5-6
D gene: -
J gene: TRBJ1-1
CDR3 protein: CASRLGRFGTEAFF
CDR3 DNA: TGTGCCAGCAGGCTAGGGAGGTTTGGCACTGAAGCTTTCTTT

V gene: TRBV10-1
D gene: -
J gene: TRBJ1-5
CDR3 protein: CASSTGIQQPQHF
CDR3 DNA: TGCGCCAGCAGTACAGGGATTCAACAGCCCCAGCATTTT

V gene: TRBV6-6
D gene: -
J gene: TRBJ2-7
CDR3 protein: CASSYSGQTYEQYF
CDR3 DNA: TGTGCCAGCAGTTACTCCGGACAGACCTACGAGCAGTACTTC

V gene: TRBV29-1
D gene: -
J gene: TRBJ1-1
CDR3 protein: CSVNGLANTEAFF
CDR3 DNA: TGCAGCGTTAACGGACTGGCCAACACTGAAGCTTTCTTT